The present T cell receptor beta chain was sequenced within a study of T cells in Graves' hyperthyroidism and ophthalmopathy. Researchers took RNA transcripts and amplified the TCR beta CDR3 regions from them. HTBI primers were used for first-round RT-PCR of the TCR CDR3. Each CDR3 protein is one row after TCRdb ran MiXCR on the multiplex PCR reads. This sample has hundreds of thousands of distinct CDR3 sequences; more than 11% occur once, and the top ten carry around 23%. The germline V gene has CDR1 SEHNR and CDR2 FQNEAQ (reference sequence). The trim removed 5 bases at V and 5 bases at J, leaving 11 bases unmatched. This CDR3 has 16 amino acids. Clinical symptoms, serum thyroxine and TRAb, thyroid ultrasound and orbital computed tomography were used for the diagnoses.

The rearrangement joins TRBV7-9 to TRBJ2-1; TRBD1 aligns across 8 bases. This TCR came from a woman in her 30s with Graves' hyperthyroidism. Sequencing was carried out using blood. For the CDR3, the DNA is TGTGCCAGCAGCGGAATAAACAGGGGGGAAAACAATGAGCAGTTCTTC. Translated: CASSGINRGENNEQFF.